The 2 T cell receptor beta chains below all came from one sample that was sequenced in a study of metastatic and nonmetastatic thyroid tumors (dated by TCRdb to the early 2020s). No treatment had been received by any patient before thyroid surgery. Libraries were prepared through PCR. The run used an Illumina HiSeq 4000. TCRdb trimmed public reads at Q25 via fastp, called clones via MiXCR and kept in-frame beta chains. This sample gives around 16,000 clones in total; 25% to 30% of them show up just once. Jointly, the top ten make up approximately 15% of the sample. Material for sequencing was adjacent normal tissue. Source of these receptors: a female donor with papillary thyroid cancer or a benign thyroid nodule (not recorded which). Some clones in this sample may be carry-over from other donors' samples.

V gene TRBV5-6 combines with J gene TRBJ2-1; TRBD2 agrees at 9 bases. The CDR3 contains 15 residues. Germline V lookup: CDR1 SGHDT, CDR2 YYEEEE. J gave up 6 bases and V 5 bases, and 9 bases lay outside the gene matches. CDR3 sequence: CASRRREGLVNEQFF. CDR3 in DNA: TGTGCCAGCAGGAGGCGGGAGGGCCTCGTCAATGAGCAGTTCTTC.

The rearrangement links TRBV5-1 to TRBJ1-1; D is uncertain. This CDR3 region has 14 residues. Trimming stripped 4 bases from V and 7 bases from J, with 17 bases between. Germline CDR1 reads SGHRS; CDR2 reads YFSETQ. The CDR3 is CASSLGGPAGEAFF. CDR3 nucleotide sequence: TGCGCCAGCAGCCTCGGAGGGCCCGCGGGTGAAGCTTTCTTT.